Given below is one TCR beta chain in context. Its cognate antigen has yet to be identified. No base qualities exist here, and no much larger clone lies one base off it. Trimming removed 4 bases from V and 6 bases from J; the gene matches leave 6 bases unexplained. From its cysteine to its phenylalanine, the CDR3 spans 16 amino acids. The kept DNA is CDR3 alone, 48 bases in frame from the first base. Per the germline V gene, SGHAT is the CDR1 and FQNNGV is the CDR2. These data belong to a study of shared clonotypes between healthy human individuals (dated by TCRdb to the early 2020s). Context from the whole study: The cohort comprised a couple of women and a few men aged 18 to 49 years. Blood TCR repertoires of five healthy adults were deeply sequenced to estimate repertoire size and the extent of clonotype sharing between individuals. Between about 0.85 and 9.5 billion PBMCs per donor were obtained by leukapheresis. To increase sequencing depth and limit assay-specific biases, TCR repertoire library preparation and sequencing were carried out by different laboratories using diverse techniques. For each donor, CD4 naive and CD4 memory were each given three plates, CD8 naive was given two plates, and CD8 memory was given one plate.

The donors were healthy, HIV-negative adults who had no recently reported acute infections or vaccinations. All donors were Caucasian adults living in Nashville, Tennessee, USA. Magnetic negative selection was used to enrich CD4+ T cells, after which naive cells were positively selected on CD45RA and the negative fraction became the memory subset. Blood was obtained by leukapheresis, after which PBMCs were separated by Ficoll-Histopaque density gradient centrifugation and cryopreserved in liquid nitrogen vapor phase. Purity and quantity of every magnetically sorted T cell population were checked by analytical flow cytometry. From each sorted fraction, genomic DNA was isolated and quantified by UV absorbance on a Nanodrop 2000c. The paper as a whole reports these results and caveats: The small number of donors limited the genetic and exposure-history diversity represented. Higher generation probabilities were observed for clonotypes shared by all four sorted-subset donors than for non-shared clonotypes. Sharing across a few donors was observed for roughly 5.4% of naive CD4, over 3% of naive CD8, 2.3% of memory CD4, and less than 0.45% of memory CD8 clonotypes. Incomplete sequencing was indicated by rarefaction of sorted-subset datasets, despite the large sequencing depth. Only blood was sampled, and tissue TCR repertoires likely differ from those in blood. Naive subsets generally had larger estimated clonotype richness than memory subsets. Pairwise subsampling indicated that sequencing depth was expected to affect the degree of clonotype sharing among donors.

Using the deep immunoSEQ assay, multiplex PCR amplified TCR CDR3 regions from genomic DNA. For each cell subset, the extracted genomic DNA was distributed evenly across all wells of several immunoSEQ 96-well plates, and each plate served as one replicate. Each replicate PCR for sorted subsets received roughly 0.2 ug genomic DNA, equal to about 30,000 T cell genomes. Purified libraries were measured with a Qubit 3.0 fluorometer, size-checked on a Bioanalyzer 2100, and measured again with the KAPA Library Quantification kit. Every immunoSEQ 96-well plate was sequenced on a dedicated single-read 150-cycle Illumina NextSeq 550 flow cell. The original pipeline was this. Because the immunoSEQ output held only junctional sequences and lacked quality scores, the filtering could not match the filtering applied to full-length reads. Sequences were annotated with PyIR, a Python wrapper for IgBLAST v1.9, using IMGT germline references to assign V/J genes and CDR3. Any read was removed if the V/J assignment was weak (E-value above 1e-6), the CDR3 was missing, or the read contained stop codons, out-of-frame junctions, or ambiguous translated residues. V3J clonotypes were defined as sequences sharing the same inferred V gene, J gene, and CDR3 amino acid sequence. The percentage overlap between two repertoires was calculated by dividing the number of shared unique clonotypes by the size of the smaller repertoire. RTK rarefaction, the Chao1 estimator, and Recon v2.1 estimates of unobserved clonotypes were used to assess repertoire richness. For all TCRbeta clonotypes obtained by the gDNA method from several donors, generation probabilities were computed with OLGA. In its TCRdb copy, this immuneACCESS table keeps in-frame sequences only and misses some clones. Where compared with another copy, unresolved V genes explain less than half of these, and the others have no known cause. V, J and clone size were drawn from that table, and D and trimming were deduced from the DNA. The sample records roughly 2.5 million clones, around nine tenths of which are singletons. Around 0.15% of the sample goes to the ten largest clones.

Recombination joined TRBV11-2 with TRBJ2-3; 14 middle bases align to TRBD2. This sequence originates from a man aged 18 to 29 in good health. Specimen: naive CD4+ T cells sorted from blood. What this sample's cell subset or site label stands for: CD45RA+ positively selected. This receptor has the CDR3 CASSSGLAGVLDTQYF. Read as DNA, the sequence is TGTGCCAGCAGCTCGGGACTAGCGGGAGTGTTGGATACGCAGTATTTT.